The 16 T cell receptor beta chains reported below all come from one sample, sequenced in a study of T cell responses to AZD1222 COVID-19 vaccine. Clones were sequenced by immunoSEQ multiplex PCR, and TCRdb holds only the in-frame ones, with some missing. The data show about 140,000 clones, approximately 89% seen once. The sample in question was peripheral blood, obtained on day 0 of AZD1222 vaccination. The receptors were sampled from an adult in good health.

The V gene is TRBV7-6, the J gene TRBJ1-3; D ambiguous. CDR1 and CDR2 (germline): SGHVS, FNYEAQ. Trimming pared 1 base from V and 7 bases from J, leaving 5 bases between. This CDR3 contains 12 residues. The CDR3 sequence is CASSLDRNTIYF. The CDR3 DNA sequence: TGTGCCAGCAGCTTAGATAGGAACACCATATATTTT.

The chain uses TRBV24-1 and TRBJ1-1, with D possibly being TRBD1 (6 bases). The CDR3 totals 12 residues. Trimming took 9 bases from V and 0 from J, leaving 7 bases between them. Germline CDR1 reads KGHDR; CDR2 reads SFDVKD. CDR3 region: CATQGLNTEAFF. CDR3 coding DNA: TGTGCCACCCAGGGGTTGAACACTGAAGCTTTCTTT.

This sequence joins TRBV9 and TRBJ2-7; D may be TRBD2 (6 bases). V gave up 4 bases and J gave up 1 base, with 12 bases separating them. This CDR3 has 14 amino acids. Germline lookup yields CDR1 SGDLS and CDR2 YYNGEE. In nucleotides, the CDR3 is TGTGCCAGCAGCCCAAGAGGGACTTCCTACGAGCAGTACTTC. Encoded protein: CASSPRGTSYEQYF.

V is TRBV6-5 and J is TRBJ2-7; D may be TRBD2 (6 bases). CDR1 and CDR2 (germline): MNHEY, SVGAGI. V shed 7 bases and J shed 2 bases, with 12 bases lying between them. The CDR3 totals 13 residues. The CDR3 DNA follows: TGTGCCAGCATCGAACGGGGGACCTACGAGCAGTACTTC. It translates to CASIERGTYEQYF.

This chain uses TRBV28 with TRBJ1-2; D gene uncertain. The CDR3 sequence is 11 residues long. Germline V lookup: CDR1 MDHEN, CDR2 SYDVKM. V lost 10 bases, J lost 13 bases, and 19 bases lay in between. The CDR3 DNA sequence: TGTGCCACCCTGACTGGTTTAATTGGCACCTTC. This translates into CATLTGLIGTF.

The chain couples TRBV28 to TRBJ2-7, with a tentative D call TRBD1 (6 bases). This CDR3 contains 13 residues. The germline V gene encodes CDR1 MDHEN and CDR2 SYDVKM. The germline V and J ends were trimmed by 5 bases and 2 bases, with 10 bases remaining between them. CDR3 bases: TGTGCCAGCAGTAATAAGGGGGCCTACGAGCAGTACTTC. Amino acids: CASSNKGAYEQYF.

The chain joins TRBV11-2 to TRBJ2-3, with D perhaps matching TRBD1 or TRBD2 (5 bases each). CDR1 and CDR2 (germline): SGHAT, FQNNGV. CDR3 length: 13 amino acids. Trimming left V 5 bases short and J 2 bases short, with 8 bases between. Here the CDR3 DNA reads TGTGCCAGCAGCCGGGACCTCACAGATACGCAGTATTTT. Its protein product is CASSRDLTDTQYF. Combining the CDR3 with reference TRBV11-2 and TRBJ2-3 gives the whole variable domain EAGVAQSPRYKIIEKRQSVAFWCNPISGHATLYWYQQILGQGPKLLIQFQNNGVVDDSQLPKDRFSAERLKGVDSTLKIQPAKLEDSAVYLCASSRDLTDTQYFGPGTRLTVL.

The chain joins TRBV4-3 to TRBJ1-3; D perhaps matches TRBD1 (5 bases). Germline V gene sequence: CDR1 LGHNA, CDR2 YSLEER. The CDR3 sequence is 16 residues long. V lost 5 bases, J lost 0 bases, and 14 bases lay in between. The CDR3: CASSFTRGLSGNTIYF. In DNA, the CDR3 is TGCGCCAGCAGCTTTACGAGGGGCCTCTCTGGAAACACCATATATTTT.

The chain has TRBV5-1 and TRBJ1-1; no firm D call. The CDR3 is 13 residues long. Looked up from germline, CDR1 is SGHRS and CDR2 is YFSETQ. Trimming shortened V by 1 base and J by 3 bases, and 7 bases separated the two germline ends. The CDR3 DNA reads as TGCGCCAGCAGCTTGATGACGGACACTGAAGCTTTCTTT. It translates to CASSLMTDTEAFF.

The chain combines TRBV10-1 with TRBJ1-2; no reliable D call. The CDR3 contains 13 residues. Germline CDR1 WNHNN, CDR2 SYGVQD (reference sequence). The germline V and J ends were trimmed by 0 bases and 5 bases, with 7 bases remaining between them. For the CDR3, the DNA is TGCGCCAGCAGTGAGTCGCTCCTTTATGGCTACACCTTC. The encoded protein is CASSESLLYGYTF.

The chain has TRBV7-2 and TRBJ2-3; 7 nucleotides agree with TRBD2. Losses at the gene ends were 5 bases for V and 2 bases for J; bases not matched to a gene: 4. This CDR3 has 14 residues. Germline values: CDR1 SGHTA, CDR2 FQGNSA. The DNA of the CDR3 is TGTGCCAGCAGCAGGGACTACAACACAGATACGCAGTATTTT. Translated: CASSRDYNTDTQYF.

This clone was recorded once. The chain has TRBV30 and TRBJ1-3; no reliable D call. V was shortened by 0 bases and J by 0 bases, with 6 bases between the two germline ends. Germline lookup yields CDR1 GTSNPN and CDR2 SVGIG (reference sequence). The CDR3 is 14 amino acids. CDR3 sequence (DNA): TGTGCCTGGAGTGTAGCCAGCTCTGGAAACACCATATATTTT. Translated: CAWSVASSGNTIYF. The whole variable domain, filled in from reference TRBV30 and TRBJ1-3, reads SQTIHQWPATLVQPVGSPLSLECTVEGTSNPNLYWYRQAAGRGLQLLFYSVGIGQISSEVPQNLSASRPQDRQFILSSKKLLLSDSGFYLCAWSVASSGNTIYFGEGSWLTVV.

The V and J genes are TRBV28 and TRBJ2-7; D gene uncertain. Looked up from germline, CDR1 is MDHEN and CDR2 is SYDVKM. The CDR3 is 11 amino acids. The germline V and J ends were trimmed by 6 bases and 3 bases, with 6 bases remaining between them. The CDR3 sequence is CASSRLYEQYF. DNA of the CDR3: TGTGCCAGCAGCAGGCTCTACGAGCAGTACTTC. The whole variable domain, remainder taken from reference TRBV28 and TRBJ2-7, is DVKVTQSSRYLVKRTGEKVFLECVQDMDHENMFWYRQDPGLGLRLIYFSYDVKMKEKGDIPEGYSVSREKKERFSLILESASTNQTSMYLCASSRLYEQYFGPGTRLTVT.

The rearrangement links TRBV15 to TRBJ1-1; 7 bases are shared with TRBD1. CDR1 LNHNV and CDR2 YYDKDF come from the germline V gene (reference sequence). The CDR3 contains 15 residues. The V segment lost 9 bases and the J segment 5 bases; nucleotides outside the gene matches: 15. CDR3 sequence reads: CATTEEGAIGTEAFF. CDR3 in DNA: TGTGCCACAACAGAGGAGGGGGCGATCGGGACTGAAGCTTTCTTT.

This clone has a handful of counts. The chain has TRBV9 and TRBJ2-7; tentatively, D is TRBD1 (5 bases). CDR1 is SGDLS and CDR2 is YYNGEE in the germline V gene. V lost 5 bases to trimming and J lost 1 base, with 10 bases between them. The CDR3 covers 13 residues. Here the CDR3 DNA reads TGTGCCAGCAGTCGAACAGGATCCTACGAGCAGTACTTC. Residues: CASSRTGSYEQYF. The complete variable domain, with remaining parts taken from reference TRBV9 and TRBJ2-7, reads DSGVTQTPKHLITATGQRVTLRCSPRSGDLSVYWYQQSLDQGLQFLIQYYNGEERAKGNILERFSAQQFPDLHSELNLSSLELGDSALYFCASSRTGSYEQYFGPGTRLTVT.

The J gene is TRBJ1-5, the V gene TRBV27; the D gene is possibly TRBD1 (6 bases). CDR1 is MNHEY and CDR2 is SMNVEV in the germline V gene (reference sequence). V was pared by 5 bases and J by 4 bases, with 24 bases between. This CDR3 is 18 amino acids long. The CDR3 DNA sequence: TGTGCCAGCAGTGCGACACCTCCGGGACAAGCAGCTAATCAGCCCCAGCATTTT. It translates to CASSATPPGQAANQPQHF.